The T cell receptor (beta chain) under discussion was sequenced for a study of blood T cells in healthy people across ages. The second PCR ran roughly 7 to 11 cycles with a sample-barcoded 5' primer and J-beta primers. TCRdb re-called the 5' RACE reads through MiXCR, storing one row per CDR3 protein. The data contain 1.5 million to 2 million distinct CDR3 sequences, 28% of them singletons. CDR1 MGHRA and CDR2 YSYEKL come from the germline V gene. V dropped 1 base and J dropped 8 bases, with 20 bases sitting between them. The length of the CDR3 is 16 residues. In its sample, this clonotype was seen a few times.

The receptor was derived from a woman in her 30s in good health. Sample: blood. This chain uses TRBV4-1 with TRBJ1-2; the D is unclear. The CDR3 loop reads CASSQGVNQPLIGYTF. CDR3 sequence (DNA): TGCGCCAGCAGCCAAGGGGTGAACCAACCCCTGATCGGCTACACCTTC.